The count of the clone carrying this T cell receptor (beta chain) is one. Its antigen remains unknown. The CDR3 has 16 amino acids. V was clipped by 4 bases and J by 5 bases; unmatched bases: 12. From germline, CDR1 is SGHRS and CDR2 YFSETQ. The data originate from a study of OX40 agonist ivuxolimab in advanced cancers. About the study: Partial responses were seen in three patients, one with hepatocellular carcinoma and two with cutaneous melanoma. Findings of the study overall: In the 0.1 to 3.0 mg/kg range, CD4+ and CD8+ blood T cells had expanded clonally by week 6. On average, CD8+ T cells had more expanded clones than CD4+. The expanded peripheral T cells' antigen specificity was not determined.

Data came from immunoSEQ multiplex PCR; TCRdb stores just in-frame clones and leaves some out. The sample yields just under 65,000 clones, 80% to 90% seen once. This receptor was identified in an adult with an advanced solid tumor such as melanoma, head and neck, liver or kidney cancer. The chain joins TRBV5-1 to TRBJ2-1; 7 positions agree with TRBD1. Specimen: CD4+ or CD8+ T cells sorted from blood, collected in a trial of the OX40 agonist ivuxolimab. The CDR3 nucleotides read TGCGCCAGCAGCCAAACTGCCGGGACAGAGAACAATGAGCAGTTCTTC. It codes for CASSQTAGTENNEQFF.